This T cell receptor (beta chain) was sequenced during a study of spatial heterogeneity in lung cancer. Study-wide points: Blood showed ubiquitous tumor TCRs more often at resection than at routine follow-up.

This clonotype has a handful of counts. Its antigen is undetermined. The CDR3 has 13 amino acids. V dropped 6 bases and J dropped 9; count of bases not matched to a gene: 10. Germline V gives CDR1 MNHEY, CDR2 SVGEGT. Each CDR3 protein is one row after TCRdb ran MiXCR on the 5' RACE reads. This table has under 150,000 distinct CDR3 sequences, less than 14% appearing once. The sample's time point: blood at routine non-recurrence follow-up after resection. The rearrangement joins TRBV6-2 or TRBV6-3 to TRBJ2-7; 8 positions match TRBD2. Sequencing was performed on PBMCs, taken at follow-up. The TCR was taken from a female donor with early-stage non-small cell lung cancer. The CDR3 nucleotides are TGTGCCAGCAGCAGCGGGAGCCTCTCGAGGCAGTACGTC. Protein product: CASSSGSLSRQYV.